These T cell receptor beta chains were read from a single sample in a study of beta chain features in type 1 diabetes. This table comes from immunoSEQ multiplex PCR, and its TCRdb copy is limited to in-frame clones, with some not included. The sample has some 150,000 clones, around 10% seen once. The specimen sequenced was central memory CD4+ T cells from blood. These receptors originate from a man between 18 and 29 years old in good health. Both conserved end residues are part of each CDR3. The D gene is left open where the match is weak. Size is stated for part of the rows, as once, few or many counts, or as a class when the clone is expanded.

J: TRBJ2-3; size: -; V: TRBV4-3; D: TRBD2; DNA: TGCGCCAGCAGCCAAGAGGAGCGGGGTCGCACAGATACGCAGTATTTT; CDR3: CASSQEERGRTDTQYF
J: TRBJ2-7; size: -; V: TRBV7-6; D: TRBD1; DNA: TGTGCCAGCAGCCAAGGACAGGACTCCTACGAGCAGTACTTC; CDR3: CASSQGQDSYEQYF
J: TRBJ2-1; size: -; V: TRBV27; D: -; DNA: TGTGCCAGCAGTTTATCGAGGCTAGTTCATGAGCAGTTCTTC; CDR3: CASSLSRLVHEQFF
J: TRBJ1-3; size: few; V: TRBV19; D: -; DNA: TGTGCCAGTATCAGGACCAACTCTGGAAACACCATATATTTT; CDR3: CASIRTNSGNTIYF
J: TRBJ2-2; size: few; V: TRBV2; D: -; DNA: TGTGCCAGGGCGGACTCAATGGCCGGGGAGCTGTTTTTT; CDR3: CARADSMAGELFF
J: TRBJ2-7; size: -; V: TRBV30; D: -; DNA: TGTGCCTGGATCGAGACAGCAAACTCCTACGAGCAGTACTTC; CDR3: CAWIETANSYEQYF
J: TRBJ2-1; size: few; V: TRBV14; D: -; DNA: TGTGCCAGCAGCCAAGTACTTGGAGGGGGCGTCAGAAATGAGCAGTTCTTC; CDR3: CASSQVLGGGVRNEQFF
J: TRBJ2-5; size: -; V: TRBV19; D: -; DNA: TGTGCCAGTAGTATACGTAGCGTTGGCGAGACCCAGTACTTC; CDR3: CASSIRSVGETQYF
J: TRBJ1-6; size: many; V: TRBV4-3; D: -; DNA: TGCGCCAGCAGCCAAGAATCCAGGCCCTATAATTCACCCCTCCACTTT; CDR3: CASSQESRPYNSPLHF
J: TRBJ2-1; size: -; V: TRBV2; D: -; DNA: TGTGCCAGCAGTGATTCCCTTCGTGGAGGGGGCAATGAGCAGTTCTTC; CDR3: CASSDSLRGGGNEQFF
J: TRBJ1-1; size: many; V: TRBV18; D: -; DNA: TGTGCCAGCTCACCACGGGGCTATGAAGCTTTCTTT; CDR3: CASSPRGYEAFF
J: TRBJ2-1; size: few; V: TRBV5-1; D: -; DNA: TGCGCCAGCAGCGTTCAGGATGGAGGGAATGAGCAGTTCTTC; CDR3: CASSVQDGGNEQFF
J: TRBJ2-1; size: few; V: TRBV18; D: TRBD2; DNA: TGTGCCAGCTCACTCGGGATTGGGACTACCGGATTGGGGCACTACAATGAGCAGTTCTTC; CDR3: CASSLGIGTTGLGHYNEQFF
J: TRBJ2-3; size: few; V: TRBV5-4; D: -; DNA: TGTGCCAGCAGCTCCCCCGGGGTAGCCGGGAGTAAAGATACGCAGTATTTT; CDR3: CASSSPGVAGSKDTQYF
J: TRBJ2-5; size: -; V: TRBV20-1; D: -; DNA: TGCAGTGCTAGGACGACAGAGACCCAGTACTTC; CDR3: CSARTTETQYF
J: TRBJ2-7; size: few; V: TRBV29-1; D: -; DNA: TGCAGCGTTGGCAAGGGGGCCTACGAGCAGTACTTC; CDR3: CSVGKGAYEQYF
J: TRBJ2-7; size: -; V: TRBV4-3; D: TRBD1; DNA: TGCGCCAGCAGCGGAGGACAGGGCTACGAGCAGTACTTC; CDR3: CASSGGQGYEQYF
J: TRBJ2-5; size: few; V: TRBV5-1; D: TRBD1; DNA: TGCGCCAGCAGCTTCGGACAGGGCCAAGAGACCCAGTACTTC; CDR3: CASSFGQGQETQYF
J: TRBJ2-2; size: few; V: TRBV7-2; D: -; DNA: TGTGCCAGCAGCTTACACGGGGAGCTGTTTTTT; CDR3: CASSLHGELFF
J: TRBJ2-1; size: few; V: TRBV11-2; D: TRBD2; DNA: TGTGCCAGCAGCTTGCGGGGGGACAATGAGCAGTTCTTC; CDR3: CASSLRGDNEQFF
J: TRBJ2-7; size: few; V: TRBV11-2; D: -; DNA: TGTGCCAGCAGCTTATTGAACAGCGTGAGGGAGCAGTACTTC; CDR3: CASSLLNSVREQYF
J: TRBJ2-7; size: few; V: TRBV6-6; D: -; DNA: TGTGCCAGCAGTTCCCACGAAGGGACCTACGAGCAGTACTTC; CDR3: CASSSHEGTYEQYF
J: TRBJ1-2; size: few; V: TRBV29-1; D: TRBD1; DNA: TGCAGCGTGGACAGGGCGAACTATGGCTACACCTTC; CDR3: CSVDRANYGYTF
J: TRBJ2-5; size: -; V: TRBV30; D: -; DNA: TGTGCCTGGAGGCCCAGGGAGACCCAGTACTTC; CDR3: CAWRPRETQYF